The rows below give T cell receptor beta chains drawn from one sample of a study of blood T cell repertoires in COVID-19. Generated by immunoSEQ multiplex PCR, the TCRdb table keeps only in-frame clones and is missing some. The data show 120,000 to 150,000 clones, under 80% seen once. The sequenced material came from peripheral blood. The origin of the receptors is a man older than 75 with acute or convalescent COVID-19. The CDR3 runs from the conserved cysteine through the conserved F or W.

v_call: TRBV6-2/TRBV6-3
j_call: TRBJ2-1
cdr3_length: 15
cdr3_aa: CASSGDRVPYNEQFF

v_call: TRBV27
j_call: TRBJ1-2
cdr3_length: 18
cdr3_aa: CASSPTWGVGAASYGYTF

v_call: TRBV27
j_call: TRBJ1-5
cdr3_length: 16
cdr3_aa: CASSLSAGKGNQPQHF

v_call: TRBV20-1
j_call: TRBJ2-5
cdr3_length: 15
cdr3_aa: CSASNRESDSETQYF

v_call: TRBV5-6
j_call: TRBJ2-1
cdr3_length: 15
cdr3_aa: CASSHLRGIDNEQFF

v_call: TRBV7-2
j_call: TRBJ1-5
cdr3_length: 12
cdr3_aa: CASSFGNQPQHF

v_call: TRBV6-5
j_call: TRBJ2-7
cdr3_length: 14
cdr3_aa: CASSPSGEAYEQYF

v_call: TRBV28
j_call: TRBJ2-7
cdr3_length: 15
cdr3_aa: CASSFYGTASYEQYF

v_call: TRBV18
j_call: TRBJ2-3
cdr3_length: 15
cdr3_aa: CASSPPRGGDNTQYF

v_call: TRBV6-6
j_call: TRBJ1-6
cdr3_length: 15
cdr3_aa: CASSLDRADNSPLHF

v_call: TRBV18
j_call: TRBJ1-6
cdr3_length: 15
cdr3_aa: CASSSNRDSFSPLHF

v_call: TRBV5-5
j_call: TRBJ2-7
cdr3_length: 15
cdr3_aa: CASSLIWTGGYEQYF

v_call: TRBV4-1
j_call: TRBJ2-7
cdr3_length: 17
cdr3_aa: CASSHGPPGQYLSEQYF

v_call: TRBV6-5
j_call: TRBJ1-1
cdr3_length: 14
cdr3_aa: CASPLRATSTEAFF

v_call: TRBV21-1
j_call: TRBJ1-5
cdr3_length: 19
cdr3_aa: CASSKERFLVAIGNQPQHF

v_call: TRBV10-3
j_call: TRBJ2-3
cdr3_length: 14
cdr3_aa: CAISNRGSTDTQYF

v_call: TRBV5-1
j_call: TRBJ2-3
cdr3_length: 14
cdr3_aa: CASSSGGGSDTQYF

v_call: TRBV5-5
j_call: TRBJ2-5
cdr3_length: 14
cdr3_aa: CASIAVRGQETQYF

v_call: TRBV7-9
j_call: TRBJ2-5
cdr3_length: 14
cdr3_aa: CASSLFASQETQYF

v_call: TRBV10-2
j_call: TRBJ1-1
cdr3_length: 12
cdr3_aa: CASRPGGTEAFF

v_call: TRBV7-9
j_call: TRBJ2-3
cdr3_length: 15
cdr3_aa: CASSLVVGDTDTQYF

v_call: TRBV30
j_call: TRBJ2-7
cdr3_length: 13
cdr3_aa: CAWSTHRAYEQYF

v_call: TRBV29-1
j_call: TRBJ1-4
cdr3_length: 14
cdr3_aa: CSVRGLGSNEKLFF

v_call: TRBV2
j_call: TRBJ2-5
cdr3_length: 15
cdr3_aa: CASRALAGGQETQYF

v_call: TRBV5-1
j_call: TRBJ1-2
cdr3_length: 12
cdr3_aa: CASSLEGGGYTF

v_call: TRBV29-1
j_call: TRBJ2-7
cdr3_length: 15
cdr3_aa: CSVEPPAGVPYEQYF

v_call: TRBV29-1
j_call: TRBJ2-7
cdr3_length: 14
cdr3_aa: CSVGRTGGNYEQYF

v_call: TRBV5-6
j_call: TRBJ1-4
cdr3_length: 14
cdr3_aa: CASSNRGSDEKLFF

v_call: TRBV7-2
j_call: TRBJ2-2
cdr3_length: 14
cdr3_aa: CASSLAPGTGELFF

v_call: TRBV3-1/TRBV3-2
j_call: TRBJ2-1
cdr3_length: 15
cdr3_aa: CASSQAGELLNEQFF

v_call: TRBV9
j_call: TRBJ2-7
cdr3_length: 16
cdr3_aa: CASSVGEGASFYEQYF

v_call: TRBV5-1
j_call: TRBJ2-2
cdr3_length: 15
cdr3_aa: CASSFQGQGAGELFF

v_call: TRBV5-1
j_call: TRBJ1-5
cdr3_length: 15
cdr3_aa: CASSLEGGVGQPQHF

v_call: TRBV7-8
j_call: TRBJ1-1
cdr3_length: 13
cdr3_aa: CASSLGARTEAFF